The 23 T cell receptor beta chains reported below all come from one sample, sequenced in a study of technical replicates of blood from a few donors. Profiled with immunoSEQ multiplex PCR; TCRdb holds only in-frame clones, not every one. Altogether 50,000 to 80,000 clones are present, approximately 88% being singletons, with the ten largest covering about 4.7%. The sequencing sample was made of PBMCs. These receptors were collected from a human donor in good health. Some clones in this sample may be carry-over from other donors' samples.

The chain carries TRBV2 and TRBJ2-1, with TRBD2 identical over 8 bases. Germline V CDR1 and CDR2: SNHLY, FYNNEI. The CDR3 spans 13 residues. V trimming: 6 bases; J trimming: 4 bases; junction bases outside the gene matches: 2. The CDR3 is CASRVAGYNEQFF. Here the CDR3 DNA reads TGTGCCAGCAGGGTAGCGGGGTACAATGAGCAGTTCTTC.

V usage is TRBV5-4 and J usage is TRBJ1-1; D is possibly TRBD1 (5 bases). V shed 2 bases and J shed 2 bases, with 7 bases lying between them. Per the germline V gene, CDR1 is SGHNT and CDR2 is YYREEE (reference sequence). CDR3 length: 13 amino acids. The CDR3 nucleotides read TGTGCCAGCAGCTTAGGGGTTAACACTGAAGCTTTCTTT. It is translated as CASSLGVNTEAFF.

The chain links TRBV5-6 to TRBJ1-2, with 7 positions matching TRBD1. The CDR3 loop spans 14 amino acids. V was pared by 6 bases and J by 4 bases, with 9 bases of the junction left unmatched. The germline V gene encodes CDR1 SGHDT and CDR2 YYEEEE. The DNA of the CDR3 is TGTGCCAGCATCATATACAGGGGTGCCTATGGCTACACCTTC. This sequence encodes CASIIYRGAYGYTF. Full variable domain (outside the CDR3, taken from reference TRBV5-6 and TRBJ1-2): DAGVTQSPTHLIKTRGQQVTLRCSPKSGHDTVSWYQQALGQGPQFIFQYYEEEERQRGNFPDRFSGHQFPNYSSELNVNALLLGDSALYLCASIIYRGAYGYTFGSGTRLTVV.

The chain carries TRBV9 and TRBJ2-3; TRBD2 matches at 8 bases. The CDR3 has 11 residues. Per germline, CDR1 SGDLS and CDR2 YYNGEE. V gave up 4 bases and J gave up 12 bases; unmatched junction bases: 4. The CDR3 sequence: CASSSGLAQYF. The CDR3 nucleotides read TGTGCCAGCAGCTCAGGACTAGCCCAGTATTTT.

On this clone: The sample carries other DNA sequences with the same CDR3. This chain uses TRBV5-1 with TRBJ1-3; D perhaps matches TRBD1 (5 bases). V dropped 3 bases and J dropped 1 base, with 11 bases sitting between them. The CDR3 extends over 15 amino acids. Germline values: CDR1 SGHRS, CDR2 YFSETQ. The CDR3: CASSSTGGSGNTIYF. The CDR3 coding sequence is TGCGCCAGCAGCTCTACCGGGGGATCTGGAAACACCATATATTTT.

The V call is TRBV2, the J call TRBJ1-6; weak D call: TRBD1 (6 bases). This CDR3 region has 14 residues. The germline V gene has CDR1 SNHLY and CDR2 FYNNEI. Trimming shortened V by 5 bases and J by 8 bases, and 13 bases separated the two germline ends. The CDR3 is CASSIRGIYSPLHF. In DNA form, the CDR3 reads TGTGCCAGCAGTATCAGGGGCATTTATTCACCCCTCCACTTT.

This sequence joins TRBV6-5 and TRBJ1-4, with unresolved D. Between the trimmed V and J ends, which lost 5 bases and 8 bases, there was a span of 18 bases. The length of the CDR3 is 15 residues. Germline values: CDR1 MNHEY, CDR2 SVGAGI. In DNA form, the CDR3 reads TGTGCCAGCAGTCGGAATACAGTACCTTCCGAAAAACTGTTTTTT. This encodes CASSRNTVPSEKLFF.

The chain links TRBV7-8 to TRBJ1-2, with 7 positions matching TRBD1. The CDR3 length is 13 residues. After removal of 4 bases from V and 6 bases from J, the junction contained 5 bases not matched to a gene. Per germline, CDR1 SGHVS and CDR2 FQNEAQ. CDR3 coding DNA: TGTGCCAGCAGCTCCCAAGACAGGGATGGCTACACCTTC. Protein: CASSSQDRDGYTF. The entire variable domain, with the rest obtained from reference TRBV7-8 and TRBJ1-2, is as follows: GAGVSQSPRYKVAKRGQDVALRCDPISGHVSLFWYQQALGQGPEFLTYFQNEAQLDKSGLPSDRFFAERPEGSVSTLKIQRTQQEDSAVYLCASSSQDRDGYTFGSGTRLTVV.

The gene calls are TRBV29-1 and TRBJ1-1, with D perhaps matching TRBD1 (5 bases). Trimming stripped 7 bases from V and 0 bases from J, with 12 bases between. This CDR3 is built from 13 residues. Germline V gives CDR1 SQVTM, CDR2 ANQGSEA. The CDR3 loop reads CSGGRVLNTEAFF. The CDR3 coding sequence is TGCAGCGGCGGCAGGGTATTGAACACTGAAGCTTTCTTT.

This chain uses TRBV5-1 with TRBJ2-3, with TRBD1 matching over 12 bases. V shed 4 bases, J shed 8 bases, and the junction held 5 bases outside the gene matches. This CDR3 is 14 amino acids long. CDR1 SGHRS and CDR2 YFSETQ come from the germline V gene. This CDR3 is CASSAGQGAGTQYF. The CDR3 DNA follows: TGCGCCAGCAGCGCGGGACAGGGGGCAGGTACGCAGTATTTT. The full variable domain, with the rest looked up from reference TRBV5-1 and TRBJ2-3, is KAGVTQTPRYLIKTRGQQVTLSCSPISGHRSVSWYQQTPGQGLQFLFEYFSETQRNKGNFPGRFSGRQFSNSRSEMNVSTLELGDSALYLCASSAGQGAGTQYFGPGTRLTVL.

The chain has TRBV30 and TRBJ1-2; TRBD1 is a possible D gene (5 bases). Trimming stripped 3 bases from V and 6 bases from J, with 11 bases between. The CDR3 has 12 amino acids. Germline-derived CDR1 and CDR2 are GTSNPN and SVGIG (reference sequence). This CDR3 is CAWSRGVDGYTF. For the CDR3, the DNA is TGTGCCTGGAGCCGGGGGGTTGATGGCTACACCTTC. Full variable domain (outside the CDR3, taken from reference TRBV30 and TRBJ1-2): SQTIHQWPATLVQPVGSPLSLECTVEGTSNPNLYWYRQAAGRGLQLLFYSVGIGQISSEVPQNLSASRPQDRQFILSSKKLLLSDSGFYLCAWSRGVDGYTFGSGTRLTVV.

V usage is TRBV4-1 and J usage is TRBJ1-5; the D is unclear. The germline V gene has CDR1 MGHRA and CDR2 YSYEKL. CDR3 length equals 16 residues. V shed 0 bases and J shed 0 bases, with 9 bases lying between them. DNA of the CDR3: TGCGCCAGCAGCCAAGATGTCAGTAATAGCAATCAGCCCCAGCATTTT. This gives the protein CASSQDVSNSNQPQHF.

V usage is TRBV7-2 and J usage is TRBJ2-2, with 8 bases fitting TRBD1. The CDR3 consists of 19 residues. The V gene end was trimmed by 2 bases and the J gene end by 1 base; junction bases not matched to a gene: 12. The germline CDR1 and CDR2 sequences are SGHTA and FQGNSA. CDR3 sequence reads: CASSLRAQGAIQNTGELFF. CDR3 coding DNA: TGTGCCAGCAGCTTACGTGCCCAGGGGGCGATACAGAACACCGGGGAGCTGTTTTTT. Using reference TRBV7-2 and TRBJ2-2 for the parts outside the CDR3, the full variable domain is GAGVSQSPSNKVTEKGKDVELRCDPISGHTALYWYRQSLGQGLEFLIYFQGNSAPDKSGLPSDRFSAERTGGSVSTLTIQRTQQEDSAVYLCASSLRAQGAIQNTGELFFGEGSRLTVL.

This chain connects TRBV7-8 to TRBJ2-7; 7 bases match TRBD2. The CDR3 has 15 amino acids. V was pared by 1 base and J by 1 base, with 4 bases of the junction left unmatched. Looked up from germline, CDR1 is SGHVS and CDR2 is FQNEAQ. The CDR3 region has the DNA TGTGCCAGCAGCTTAGGGCTAGCGGAGTCCTACGAGCAGTACTTC. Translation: CASSLGLAESYEQYF.

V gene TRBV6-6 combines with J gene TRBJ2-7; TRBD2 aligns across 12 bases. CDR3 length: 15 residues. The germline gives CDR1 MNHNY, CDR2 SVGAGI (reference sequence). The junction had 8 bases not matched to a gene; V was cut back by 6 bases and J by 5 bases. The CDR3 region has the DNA TGTGCCAGCAGGCCCGGACTAGCGGGACTCGACGAGCAGTACTTC. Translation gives CASRPGLAGLDEQYF.

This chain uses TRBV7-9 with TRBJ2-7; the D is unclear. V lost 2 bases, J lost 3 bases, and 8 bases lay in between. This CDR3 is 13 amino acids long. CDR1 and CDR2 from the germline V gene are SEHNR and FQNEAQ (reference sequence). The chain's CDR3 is CASSLSSSYEQYF. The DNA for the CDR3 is TGTGCCAGCAGCTTAAGTAGCAGCTACGAGCAGTACTTC.

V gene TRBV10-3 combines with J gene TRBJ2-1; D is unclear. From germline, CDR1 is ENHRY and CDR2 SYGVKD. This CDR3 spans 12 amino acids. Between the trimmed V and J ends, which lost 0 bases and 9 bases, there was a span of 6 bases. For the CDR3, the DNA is TGTGCCATCAGTGAGTCCAGTATTGAGCAGTTCTTC. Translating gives CAISESSIEQFF.

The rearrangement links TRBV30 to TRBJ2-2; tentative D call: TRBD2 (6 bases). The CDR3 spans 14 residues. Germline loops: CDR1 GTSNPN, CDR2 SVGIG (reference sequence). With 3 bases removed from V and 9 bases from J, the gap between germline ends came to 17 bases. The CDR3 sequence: CAWRLGREGRELFF. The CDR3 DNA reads TGTGCCTGGAGACTCGGGAGAGAGGGCAGGGAGCTGTTTTTT. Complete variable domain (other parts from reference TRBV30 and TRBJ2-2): SQTIHQWPATLVQPVGSPLSLECTVEGTSNPNLYWYRQAAGRGLQLLFYSVGIGQISSEVPQNLSASRPQDRQFILSSKKLLLSDSGFYLCAWRLGREGRELFFGEGSRLTVL.

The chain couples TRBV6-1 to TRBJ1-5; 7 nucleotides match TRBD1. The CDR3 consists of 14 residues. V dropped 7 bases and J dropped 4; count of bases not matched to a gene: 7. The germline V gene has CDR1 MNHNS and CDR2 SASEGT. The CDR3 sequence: CASTQTGLNQPQHF. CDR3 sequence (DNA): TGTGCCAGCACCCAGACAGGGCTGAATCAGCCCCAGCATTTT.

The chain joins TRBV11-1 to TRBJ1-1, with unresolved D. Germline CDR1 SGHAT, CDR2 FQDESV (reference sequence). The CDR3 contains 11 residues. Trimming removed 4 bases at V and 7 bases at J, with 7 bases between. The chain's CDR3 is CASSSGYEAFF. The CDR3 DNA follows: TGTGCCAGCAGCTCCGGTTATGAAGCTTTCTTT.

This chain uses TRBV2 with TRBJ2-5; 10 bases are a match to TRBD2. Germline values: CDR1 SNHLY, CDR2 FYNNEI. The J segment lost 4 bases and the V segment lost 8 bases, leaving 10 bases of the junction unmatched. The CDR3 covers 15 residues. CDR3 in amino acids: CASRLAGEFRETQYF. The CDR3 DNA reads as TGTGCCAGCCGGCTAGCGGGAGAGTTTAGAGAGACCCAGTACTTC.

In nucleotides, the CDR3 is TGTGCCTGGAGTAAGGGGACTAACTATGGCTACACCTTC. This gives the protein CAWSKGTNYGYTF. J is TRBJ1-2 and V is TRBV30; D might be TRBD1 (5 bases). The CDR3 spans 13 residues. Germline CDR1 and CDR2: GTSNPN and SVGIG (reference sequence). Trimming cost V 2 bases and J 0 bases, with 7 bases left between them.

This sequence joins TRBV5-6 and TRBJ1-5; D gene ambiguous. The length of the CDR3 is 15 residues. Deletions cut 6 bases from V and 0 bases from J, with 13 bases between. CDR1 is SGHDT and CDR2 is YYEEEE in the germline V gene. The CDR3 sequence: CASTLRGYSNQPQHF. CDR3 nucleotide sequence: TGTGCCAGCACCTTACGGGGATATAGCAATCAGCCCCAGCATTTT.